This T cell receptor beta chain was identified in a study of OX40 agonist ivuxolimab in advanced cancers. On the study more broadly: Patients in the trial were receiving intravenous ivuxolimab every 2 weeks, at doses of 0.01 to 10 mg/kg. One patient with hepatocellular carcinoma and two with cutaneous melanoma, three in all, had partial responses. General observations from the study: By week 6 at 0.1 to 3.0 mg/kg, blood CD4+ and CD8+ T cells had expanded clonally.

Patients were ruled out by autoimmune disease history or systemic immunosuppression. A note on this clone: Its antigen remains unidentified.

CDR1 is SGHDT, CDR2 YYEEEE, per germline. This CDR3 spans 16 amino acids. The V gene end was trimmed by 0 bases and the J gene end by 8 bases; junction bases not matched to a gene: 8. Generated by immunoSEQ multiplex PCR, the TCRdb table keeps only in-frame clones and is missing some. Of roughly 80,000 clones in the sample, 86% were seen once. The source of this sequence is an adult with an advanced solid tumor such as melanoma, head and neck, liver or kidney cancer. The input for sequencing was CD4+ or CD8+ T cells sorted from blood, taken in a trial of the OX40 agonist ivuxolimab. The J gene is TRBJ1-1, the V gene TRBV5-6, with 12 positions matching TRBD1. This CDR3 is CASSLGPRGTGGEAFF. The CDR3 region has the DNA TGTGCCAGCAGCTTGGGCCCCCGCGGGACAGGGGGCGAAGCTTTCTTT. Looking up the rest from reference TRBV5-6 and TRBJ1-1 gives the full variable domain: DAGVTQSPTHLIKTRGQQVTLRCSPKSGHDTVSWYQQALGQGPQFIFQYYEEEERQRGNFPDRFSGHQFPNYSSELNVNALLLGDSALYLCASSLGPRGTGGEAFFGQGTRLTVV.